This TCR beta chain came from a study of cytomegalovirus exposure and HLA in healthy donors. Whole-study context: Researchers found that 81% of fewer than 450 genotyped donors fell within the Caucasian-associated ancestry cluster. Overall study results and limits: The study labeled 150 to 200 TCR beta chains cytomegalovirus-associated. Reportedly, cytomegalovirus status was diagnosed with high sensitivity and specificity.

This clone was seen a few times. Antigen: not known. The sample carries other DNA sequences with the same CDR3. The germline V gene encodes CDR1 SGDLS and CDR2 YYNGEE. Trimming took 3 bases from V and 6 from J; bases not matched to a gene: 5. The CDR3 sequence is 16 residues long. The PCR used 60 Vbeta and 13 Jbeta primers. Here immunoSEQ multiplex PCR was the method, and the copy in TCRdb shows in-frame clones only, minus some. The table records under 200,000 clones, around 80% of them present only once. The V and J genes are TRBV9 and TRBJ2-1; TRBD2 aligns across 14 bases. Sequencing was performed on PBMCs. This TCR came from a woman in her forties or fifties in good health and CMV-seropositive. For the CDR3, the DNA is TGTGCCAGCAGCGAGCGGGGACTAGCGGGAGCCAATGAGCAGTTCTTC. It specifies CASSERGLAGANEQFF. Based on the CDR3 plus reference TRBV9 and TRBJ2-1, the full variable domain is DSGVTQTPKHLITATGQRVTLRCSPRSGDLSVYWYQQSLDQGLQFLIQYYNGEERAKGNILERFSAQQFPDLHSELNLSSLELGDSALYFCASSERGLAGANEQFFGPGTRLTVL.